The rows below give T cell receptor beta chains drawn from one sample of a study of T-cell memory formation after mild COVID-19. MiXCR was run by TCRdb on the 5' RACE reads, yielding one entry per CDR3 protein. This sample yields around 140,000 distinct CDR3 sequences, of which 15% to 20% are seen a single time; 2% to 2.5% belongs to the top ten. Sequencing used PBMCs or a T cell subset sorted from them (not recorded which). All receptors come from an adult woman who had mild COVID-19 (a few samples of this study predate the infection). Cell type and time point are not known. Each CDR3 is given with its conserved first and last residue. A D gene is named only where the DNA matches it firmly. Not all rows give a size; the values are once, few, many and, for expanded clones, a class.

J gene: TRBJ1-2; clone size: few; V gene: TRBV20-1; D gene: .; CDR3 DNA: TGCAGTGCCCTCGGGCAGGGAGGTTTTCGCTATGGCTACACCTTC; CDR3 protein: CSALGQGGFRYGYTF
J gene: TRBJ2-3; clone size: .; V gene: TRBV14; D gene: TRBD2; CDR3 DNA: TGTGCCAGCAGCCGGACTAGCGGGGTTAGCACAGATACGCAGTATTTT; CDR3 protein: CASSRTSGVSTDTQYF
J gene: TRBJ1-2; clone size: .; V gene: TRBV19; D gene: TRBD1; CDR3 DNA: TGTGCCAGTCGCCCAGGGGGCGGCGGCTACACCTTC; CDR3 protein: CASRPGGGGYTF
J gene: TRBJ2-1; clone size: few; V gene: TRBV20-1; D gene: TRBD2; CDR3 DNA: TGCAGTGCCCCGCCCCCTAGCGGGAGGAAAAATGAGCAGTTCTTC; CDR3 protein: CSAPPPSGRKNEQFF
J gene: TRBJ2-7; clone size: few; V gene: TRBV6-5; D gene: .; CDR3 DNA: TGTGCCAGCAGTTTGGCGACTCAAGGCTACGAGCAGTACTTC; CDR3 protein: CASSLATQGYEQYF
J gene: TRBJ2-5; clone size: few; V gene: TRBV7-2; D gene: TRBD2; CDR3 DNA: TGTGCCAGCAGCCTCAGCGGGAGGGCCCCTAAAGAGACCCAGTACTTC; CDR3 protein: CASSLSGRAPKETQYF
J gene: TRBJ2-1; clone size: .; V gene: TRBV3-1; D gene: .; CDR3 DNA: TGTGCCAGCAGCCCCCCTTCCAGGGTCAATGAGCAGTTCTTC; CDR3 protein: CASSPPSRVNEQFF
J gene: TRBJ2-1; clone size: .; V gene: TRBV20-1; D gene: .; CDR3 DNA: TGCAGTGCTATGTACGGGACAGCGGCCCGGGGGGAGCAGTTCTTC; CDR3 protein: CSAMYGTAARGEQFF
J gene: TRBJ2-4; clone size: few; V gene: TRBV24-1; D gene: .; CDR3 DNA: TGTGCCACCAGTGATCCCAACTTAGCCAAAAACATTCAGTACTTC; CDR3 protein: CATSDPNLAKNIQYF
J gene: TRBJ1-5; clone size: .; V gene: TRBV12-3/TRBV12-4; D gene: .; CDR3 DNA: TGTGCCAGCAGTTTAAGCAGCAGAGATCAGCCCCAGCATTTT; CDR3 protein: CASSLSSRDQPQHF